The text below deals with one TCR beta chain. Its antigen is undetermined. The entry originates in a study of shared clonotypes between healthy human individuals. For the study at large: Every donor yielded three CD4 naive, three CD4 memory, two CD8 naive and one CD8 memory plate.

The CDR3 loop spans 16 amino acids. The germline V gene has CDR1 SGHRS and CDR2 YFSETQ. Trimming pared 2 bases from V and 2 bases from J, leaving 17 bases between. The data were produced by immunoSEQ multiplex PCR, yet TCRdb's version contains in-frame clones alone and is incomplete. This sample has millions of clones, with about 95% found just once. Study-wide results and caveats: Naive subsets generally had larger estimated richness than memory subsets.

CD45RO-negative CD8 cells positively selected for CCR7 made up the naive population, which excluded terminally differentiated effector memory CD45RA+ cells. The receptor's source is a man aged 18-30 years in good health. The chain joins TRBV5-1 to TRBJ2-7; TRBD2 might be the D (5 bases). The source material was naive CD8+ T cells sorted from blood. The CDR3 protein is CASSFSSGSPTYEQYF. The CDR3 DNA is TGCGCCAGCAGCTTCAGCTCGGGGAGCCCAACCTACGAGCAGTACTTC.